Listed below are T cell receptor beta chains from one sample, sequenced in a study of shared clonotypes between healthy human individuals. Method: immunoSEQ multiplex PCR; TCRdb's copy keeps in-frame clones and lacks some. Of about 1.1 million clones in the sample, approximately 78% were seen once. Specimen: memory CD4+ T cells from PBMCs. Receptors originate from a man aged 18 to 30 in good health. Some clones in this sample may be carry-over from other donors' samples. CDR3s include the opening cysteine and the closing phenylalanine or tryptophan. A D gene is named only where the DNA matches it firmly. Clone size is not always given. Where it is, it says once, few, many or a class for expanded clones.

D gene | J gene | clone size | V gene | CDR3 length | CDR3 DNA | CDR3 protein
TRBD1 | TRBJ2-3 | - | TRBV2 | 16 | TGTGCCAGCAGTGACCCCGCAGGGGGCAGTCCAGATACGCAGTATTTT | CASSDPAGGSPDTQYF
TRBD2 | TRBJ2-7 | - | TRBV4-1 | 17 | TGCGCCAGCAGCCAAGAGGCCGGGACTAGCTTTACCTACGAGCAGTACTTC | CASSQEAGTSFTYEQYF
- | TRBJ1-5 | few | TRBV30 | 13 | TGTGCCTGGAGTGGTAGCAGTTTAGCGCCCCAGCATTTT | CAWSGSSLAPQHF
TRBD2 | TRBJ2-5 | - | TRBV7-2 | 16 | TGTGCCAGCAGCTTAGCGCCAGTCAGCGGGGGGGCGACCCAGTACTTC | CASSLAPVSGGATQYF
TRBD1 | TRBJ1-5 | - | TRBV19 | 15 | TGTGCCAGTAGTTCCCGGGACAGTAGCAATCAGCCCCAGCATTTT | CASSSRDSSNQPQHF
TRBD1 | TRBJ1-3 | - | TRBV30 | 16 | TGTGCCTGGAGCCTCTATCGGACAGGGTCAGGAAACACCATATATTTT | CAWSLYRTGSGNTIYF
- | TRBJ2-5 | - | TRBV9 | 13 | TGTGCCAGCAGCGGGACAGCTCAAGAGACCCAGTACTTC | CASSGTAQETQYF
TRBD2 | TRBJ2-5 | - | TRBV28 | 14 | TGTGCCAGCAACGGACTAGCGGGAGGAAAGACCCAGTACTTC | CASNGLAGGKTQYF
TRBD2 | TRBJ2-2 | - | TRBV19 | 16 | TGTGCCAGTAGTACTAGCGGGATCGGCCTCTCCGGGGAGCTGTTTTTT | CASSTSGIGLSGELFF
- | TRBJ2-7 | - | TRBV5-1 | 14 | TGCGCCAGCAGGCTACCTGGGGCCGAATACGAGCAGTACTTC | CASRLPGAEYEQYF
TRBD1 | TRBJ1-2 | - | TRBV6-1 | 14 | TGTGCCAGCACCCCGGACAGGACGGCTTATGGCTACACCTTC | CASTPDRTAYGYTF